These 2 T cell receptor beta chains were all obtained from the same sample, sequenced in a study of T cells in Graves' hyperthyroidism and ophthalmopathy. Amplified regions were TCR beta CDR3 sequences from RNA transcripts. The HTBI primer set was used in a first-round RT-PCR of the TCR CDR3. One entry per CDR3 protein, called by TCRdb with MiXCR from the multiplex PCR reads. The sample yields about 560,000 distinct CDR3 sequences, around 17% seen once. Sequenced: blood. Receptors originate from a woman between 18 and 29 years old with Graves' hyperthyroidism.

This clonotype was found many times. CDR3 in DNA: TGTGCCAGCAGTTTCGTGGGGCCCTACGAGCAGTACTTC. This gives the protein CASSFVGPYEQYF. The chain combines TRBV28 with TRBJ2-7; maybe TRBD1 (5 bases). Germline loops: CDR1 MDHEN, CDR2 SYDVKM. Trimming shortened V by 3 bases and J by 2 bases, and 8 bases separated the two germline ends. CDR3 length: 13 residues.

This clonotype was recorded a few times. V gene TRBV7-3 combines with J gene TRBJ1-4, with D unclear. The V gene's germline CDR1 is SGHTA and CDR2 FQGTGA. CDR3 length equals 13 residues. Deletions cut 4 bases from V and 8 bases from J, with 11 bases between. The CDR3 DNA follows: TGTGCCAGCAGCTCTCAACGAGGGGAAAAACTGTTTTTT. As protein: CASSSQRGEKLFF.